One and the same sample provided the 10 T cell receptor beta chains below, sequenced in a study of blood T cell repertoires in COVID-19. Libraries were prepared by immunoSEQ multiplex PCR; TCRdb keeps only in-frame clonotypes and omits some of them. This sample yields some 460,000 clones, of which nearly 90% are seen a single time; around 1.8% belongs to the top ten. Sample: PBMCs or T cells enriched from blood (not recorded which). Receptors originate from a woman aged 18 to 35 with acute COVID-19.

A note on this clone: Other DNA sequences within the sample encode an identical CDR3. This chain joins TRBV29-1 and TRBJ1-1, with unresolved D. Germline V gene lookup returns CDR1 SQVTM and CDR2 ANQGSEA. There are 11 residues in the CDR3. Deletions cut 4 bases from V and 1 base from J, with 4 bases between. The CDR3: CSVVRNTEAFF. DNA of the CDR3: TGCAGCGTTGTGAGGAACACTGAAGCTTTCTTT.

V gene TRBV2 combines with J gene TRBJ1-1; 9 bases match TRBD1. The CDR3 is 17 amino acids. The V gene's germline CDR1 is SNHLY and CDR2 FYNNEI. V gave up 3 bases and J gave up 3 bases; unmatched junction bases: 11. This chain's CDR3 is CASSETLTGGVYTEAFF. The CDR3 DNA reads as TGTGCCAGCAGTGAGACTCTGACAGGGGGGGTATACACTGAAGCTTTCTTT.

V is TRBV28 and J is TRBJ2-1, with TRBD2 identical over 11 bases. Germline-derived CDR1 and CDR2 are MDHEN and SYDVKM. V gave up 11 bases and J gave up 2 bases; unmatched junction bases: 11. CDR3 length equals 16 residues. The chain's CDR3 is CAVMGLAAEAYNEQFF. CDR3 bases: TGTGCCGTAATGGGACTAGCGGCTGAAGCCTACAATGAGCAGTTCTTC.

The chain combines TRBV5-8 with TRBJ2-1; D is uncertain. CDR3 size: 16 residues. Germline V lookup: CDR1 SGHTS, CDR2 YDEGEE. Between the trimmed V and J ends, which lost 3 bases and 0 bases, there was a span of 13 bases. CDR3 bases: TGTGCCAGCAGCTCGGCCCTCCCTAGCTCCTACAATGAGCAGTTCTTC. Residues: CASSSALPSSYNEQFF.

The CDR3 DNA reads TGTGCCAGCCGGAAGCCGGGCACCGGGGAGCTGTTTTTT. Translation: CASRKPGTGELFF. V gene TRBV5-6 combines with J gene TRBJ2-2, with D uncertain. CDR3 length: 13 residues. From germline, CDR1 is SGHDT and CDR2 YYEEEE. V was clipped by 7 bases and J by 4 bases, with 11 bases between them.

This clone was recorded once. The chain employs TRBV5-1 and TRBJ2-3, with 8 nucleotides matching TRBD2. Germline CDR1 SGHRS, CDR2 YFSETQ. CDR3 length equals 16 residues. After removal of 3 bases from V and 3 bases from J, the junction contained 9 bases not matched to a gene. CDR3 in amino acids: CASSSLSGSVTDTQYF. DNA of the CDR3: TGCGCCAGCAGCTCACTGAGCGGGAGTGTGACAGATACGCAGTATTTT.

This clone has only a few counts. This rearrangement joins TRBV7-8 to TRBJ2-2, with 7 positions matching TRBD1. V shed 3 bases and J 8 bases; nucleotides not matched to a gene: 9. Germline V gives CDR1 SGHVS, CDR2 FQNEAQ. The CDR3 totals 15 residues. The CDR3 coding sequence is TGTGCCAGCAGCTTCGTACAGGGGCCCTCAGGGGAGCTGTTTTTT. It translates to CASSFVQGPSGELFF.

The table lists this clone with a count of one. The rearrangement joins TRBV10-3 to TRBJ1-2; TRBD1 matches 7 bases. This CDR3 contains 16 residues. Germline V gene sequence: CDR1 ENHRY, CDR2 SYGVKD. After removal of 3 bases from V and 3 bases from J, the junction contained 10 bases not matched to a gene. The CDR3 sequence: CAISDPGGTDDYGYTF. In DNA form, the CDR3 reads TGTGCCATCAGTGACCCAGGGGGGACCGATGACTATGGCTACACCTTC.

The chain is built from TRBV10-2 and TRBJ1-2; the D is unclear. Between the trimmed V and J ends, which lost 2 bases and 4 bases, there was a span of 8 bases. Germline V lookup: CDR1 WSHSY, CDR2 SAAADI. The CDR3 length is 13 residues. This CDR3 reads CASSEERLYGYTF. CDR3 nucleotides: TGCGCCAGCAGTGAGGAGAGGCTCTATGGCTACACCTTC.

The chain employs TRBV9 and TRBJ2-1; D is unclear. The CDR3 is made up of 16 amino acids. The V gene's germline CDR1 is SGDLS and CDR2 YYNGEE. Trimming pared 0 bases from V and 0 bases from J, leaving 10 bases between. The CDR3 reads CASSVGTFLSYNEQFF. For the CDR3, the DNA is TGTGCCAGCAGCGTAGGTACTTTCCTCTCCTACAATGAGCAGTTCTTC. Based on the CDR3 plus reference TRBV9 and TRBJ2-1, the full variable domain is DSGVTQTPKHLITATGQRVTLRCSPRSGDLSVYWYQQSLDQGLQFLIQYYNGEERAKGNILERFSAQQFPDLHSELNLSSLELGDSALYFCASSVGTFLSYNEQFFGPGTRLTVL.